These T cell receptor beta chains were read from a single sample in a study of neurological immune-mediated disorders. TCRdb fed the 5' RACE reads into MiXCR, producing one record per CDR3 protein. The repertoire holds approximately 70,000 distinct CDR3 sequences, with roughly 10% as singletons. The sample consisted of PBMCs. The receptors originated from a man between 25 and 39 years old in good health. The CDR3 runs from the conserved cysteine through the conserved F or W. D genes are given only for firm matches. Size tells how often a clone was seen (once, few, many) or the class of an expanded clone, and some rows leave it out.

abundance,d_gene,j_gene,v_gene,CDR3nt,CDR3aa
many,.,TRBJ2-2,TRBV28,TGTGCCAGCGATGACTACACCGGGGAGCTGTTTTTT,CASDDYTGELFF
many,TRBD1,TRBJ1-1,TRBV7-3,TGTGCCAGCAGCCTAACGCCGGGACAGGGTCTCCACGCTGAAGCTTTCTTT,CASSLTPGQGLHAEAFF
many,TRBD1,TRBJ2-5,TRBV20-1,TGCAGTGCTAAACAGGGGGCGCTTGGAGAGACCCAGTACTTC,CSAKQGALGETQYF
many,.,TRBJ1-5,TRBV6-5,TGTGCCAGCAGTTATGGCCCCGGACAGACACAGCCCCAGCATTTT,CASSYGPGQTQPQHF
many,TRBD2,TRBJ2-1,TRBV9,TGTGCCAGCAGCTCGGGACTAGCGGGCCAGAATGAGCAGTTCTTC,CASSSGLAGQNEQFF
many,.,TRBJ1-2,TRBV12-3/TRBV12-4,TGTGCCAGCAGCACCGGGACGGCGGGCCCTGGCTACACCTTC,CASSTGTAGPGYTF
many,TRBD2,TRBJ2-4,TRBV3-1,TGTGCCAGCAGTACTCCGGGACTAGCGGGAGCCAAAAACATTCAGTACTTC,CASSTPGLAGAKNIQYF
many,TRBD1,TRBJ2-3,TRBV5-1,TGCGCCAGCAGACGCAATCCGGGACAGGGGGAGGATACGCAGTATTTT,CASRRNPGQGEDTQYF
many,.,TRBJ1-2,TRBV11-2,TGTGCCAGCAGCTTAGATCCGGGTCAGGGCTATGGCTACACCTTC,CASSLDPGQGYGYTF
many,TRBD2,TRBJ2-2,TRBV28,TGTGCCAGCAGTTGGACACCGGGACTAGCGGGAGGGCATACCGGGGAGCTGTTTTTT,CASSWTPGLAGGHTGELFF
many,.,TRBJ1-1,TRBV7-9,TGTGCCAGCAGCCAGTGGGGGGAGCCTGAAACTGAAGCTTTCTTT,CASSQWGEPETEAFF
many,TRBD2,TRBJ2-1,TRBV7-2,TGTGCCAGCAGCTTAGGGGGGGGGGATGAGCAGTTCTTC,CASSLGGGDEQFF
.,.,TRBJ2-2,TRBV6-1,TGTGCCAGCAGCCTAACCCTAGTCATCAGCGGGGAGCTGTTTTTT,CASSLTLVISGELFF
many,TRBD2,TRBJ2-2,TRBV29-1,TGCAGCGTTCCTAGCGGGATAGTTGGCACCGGGGAGCTGTTTTTT,CSVPSGIVGTGELFF